The 22 T cell receptor beta chains given below trace back to one sample, sequenced in a study of T cell responses to AZD1222 COVID-19 vaccine. Clones were read by immunoSEQ multiplex PCR, and TCRdb kept only the in-frame ones, dropping some. The table lists 150,000 to 200,000 clones, 92% of them singletons. The specimen comprised peripheral blood, sampled on day 0 of AZD1222 vaccination. These receptors all come from an adult in good health.

This chain connects TRBV16 to TRBJ1-1; D is uncertain. Trimming stripped 1 base from V and 0 bases from J, with 21 bases between. This CDR3 has 19 amino acids. CDR1 and CDR2 from the germline V gene are KGHSY and FQNENV. CDR3 in DNA: TGTGCCAGCAGCCAATTTTTCATCTCAGCTCCTACAATGAACACTGAAGCTTTCTTT. Translation gives CASSQFFISAPTMNTEAFF. The full variable domain, with the rest looked up from reference TRBV16 and TRBJ1-1, is GEEVAQTPKHLVRGEGQKAKLYCAPIKGHSYVFWYQQVLKNEFKFLISFQNENVFDETGMPKERFSAKCLPNSPCSLEIQATKLEDSAVYFCASSQFFISAPTMNTEAFFGQGTRLTVV.

V is TRBV18 and J is TRBJ1-2, with D unclear. The germline V gene has CDR1 KGHSH and CDR2 LQKENI. The V and J ends lost 3 bases and 2 bases respectively, with 7 bases between them. CDR3 size: 13 residues. The CDR3 DNA follows: TGTGCCAGCTCACCCGGGCGGAACTATGGCTACACCTTC. Amino acid sequence: CASSPGRNYGYTF.

The rearrangement links TRBV7-9 to TRBJ2-7; 11 nucleotides line up with TRBD1. The V gene end was trimmed by 8 bases and the J gene end by 9 bases; junction bases not matched to a gene: 12. Germline-derived CDR1 and CDR2 are SEHNR and FQNEAQ (reference sequence). The CDR3 is made up of 14 amino acids. In nucleotides, the CDR3 is TGTGCCAGCGCCTCGACGGGACAGGGGGTTGGGCAGTACTTC. The encoded protein is CASASTGQGVGQYF.

This clone showed up just once. The chain combines TRBV11-3 with TRBJ1-5, with D unclear. The length of the CDR3 is 16 residues. Looked up from germline, CDR1 is SGHNT and CDR2 is YENEEA. Trimming pared 7 bases from V and 0 bases from J, leaving 16 bases between. In nucleotides, the CDR3 is TGTGCCAGCACCAAGGTCCCCAGGAATAGCAATCAGCCCCAGCATTTT. This gives the protein CASTKVPRNSNQPQHF. Full variable domain (remainder filled in from reference TRBV11-3 and TRBJ1-5): EAGVVQSPRYKIIEKKQPVAFWCNPISGHNTLYWYLQNLGQGPELLIRYENEEAVDDSQLPKDRFSAERLKGVDSTLKIQPAELGDSAVYLCASTKVPRNSNQPQHFGDGTRLSIL.

The V gene is TRBV6-5, the J gene TRBJ2-7; D is perhaps TRBD1 or TRBD2 (5 bases each). CDR1 and CDR2 (germline): MNHEY, SVGAGI. Trimming pared 8 bases from V and 0 bases from J, leaving 14 bases between. CDR3 size: 14 residues. The CDR3 loop is CASCSSGSSYEQYF. The DNA for the CDR3 is TGTGCCAGCTGTTCTTCAGGGAGCTCCTACGAGCAGTACTTC.

The chain employs TRBV6-1 and TRBJ2-7; D not certain. The CDR3 has 12 residues. Trimming stripped 3 bases from V and 2 bases from J, with 5 bases between. CDR1 and CDR2 (germline): MNHNS, SASEGT. CDR3 in DNA: TGTGCCAGCAGTGACACTCCCTACGAGCAGTACTTC. Amino acid sequence: CASSDTPYEQYF.

The V gene is TRBV27, the J gene TRBJ1-2; D call uncertain. The germline gives CDR1 MNHEY, CDR2 SMNVEV (reference sequence). V gave up 3 bases and J gave up 3 bases, with 8 bases separating them. The CDR3 has 13 residues. The CDR3 loop reads CASSFDLYYGYTF. The CDR3 DNA is TGTGCCAGCAGTTTTGACCTATACTATGGCTACACCTTC.

This sequence joins TRBV5-6 and TRBJ1-2; 12 bases align to TRBD1. The CDR3 is 15 residues long. The germline CDR1 and CDR2 sequences are SGHDT and YYEEEE. The junction had 7 bases not matched to a gene; V was cut back by 3 bases and J by 7 bases. The CDR3 protein is CASSSGQGARFGYTF. The CDR3 DNA reads as TGTGCCAGCAGCTCGGGACAGGGGGCGCGCTTTGGCTACACCTTC.

The chain carries TRBV6-5 and TRBJ2-1; perhaps TRBD2 as D (5 bases). Trimming removed 6 bases at V and 5 bases at J, with 14 bases between. Germline CDR1 reads MNHEY; CDR2 reads SVGAGI. The CDR3 consists of 14 residues. CDR3 sequence: CASSANERHNEQFF. CDR3 in DNA: TGTGCCAGCAGCGCGAATGAGCGGCACAATGAGCAGTTCTTC.

The chain joins TRBV27 to TRBJ2-6, with a weak D call TRBD2 (7 bases). Trimming left V 7 bases short and J 1 base short, with 20 bases between. The germline V gene has CDR1 MNHEY and CDR2 SMNVEV (reference sequence). The CDR3 totals 18 residues. CDR3 region: CASKAPTGRGSGANVLTF. DNA of the CDR3: TGTGCCAGCAAAGCCCCCACAGGGAGGGGATCTGGGGCCAACGTCCTGACTTTC.

This clone came up once. This rearrangement joins TRBV7-2 to TRBJ2-2; D might be TRBD2 (6 bases). This CDR3 region has 17 residues. V gave up 1 base and J gave up 4 bases, with 16 bases separating them. Germline lookup yields CDR1 SGHTA and CDR2 FQGNSA. CDR3 sequence reads: CASSLGGRIGITGELFF. The CDR3 nucleotides read TGTGCCAGCAGCTTAGGTGGGAGGATAGGGATCACCGGGGAGCTGTTTTTT.

The V call is TRBV6-5, the J call TRBJ1-1; tentative D call: TRBD1 (5 bases). With 6 bases removed from V and 5 bases from J, the gap between germline ends came to 16 bases. CDR3 length: 14 amino acids. CDR1 MNHEY and CDR2 SVGAGI come from the germline V gene. CDR3 sequence: CASRTWGDSTEAFF. The DNA of the CDR3 is TGTGCCAGCAGGACCTGGGGCGATTCGACTGAAGCTTTCTTT.

This clone is labeled medium-sized (0.01 to 0.1%). The chain combines TRBV24-1 with TRBJ1-2; D unresolved. The germline CDR1 and CDR2 sequences are KGHDR and SFDVKD. Trimming shortened V by 7 bases and J by 2 bases, and 4 bases separated the two germline ends. The CDR3 length is 11 residues. CDR3 sequence reads: CATRGNYGYTF. The CDR3 DNA reads as TGTGCCACCAGGGGAAACTATGGCTACACCTTC.

As DNA, the CDR3 is TGTGCCAGCAGCTTCGTTGAGGGATCCACAGATACGCAGTATTTT. Its translation is CASSFVEGSTDTQYF. The chain carries TRBV7-2 and TRBJ2-3; possibly TRBD2 for D (5 bases). Germline V CDR1 and CDR2: SGHTA, FQGNSA. V dropped 3 bases and J dropped 2 bases, with 12 bases sitting between them. The CDR3 is 15 amino acids.

The V and J genes are TRBV4-1 and TRBJ1-2, with D unclear. The CDR3 is made up of 14 amino acids. CDR1 and CDR2 from the germline V gene are MGHRA and YSYEKL. V was cut by 1 base and J by 6 bases, with 12 bases left in between. The CDR3 protein is CASSQATAPHGYTF. Here the CDR3 DNA reads TGCGCCAGCAGCCAAGCTACAGCCCCCCATGGCTACACCTTC.

The CDR3 loop is CASSLGDANTEAFF. In nucleotides, the CDR3 is TGCGCCAGCAGCTTGGGGGATGCGAACACTGAAGCTTTCTTT. The chain recombines TRBV5-1 with TRBJ1-1, with unresolved D. Per the germline V gene, CDR1 is SGHRS and CDR2 is YFSETQ. The V end was cut by 0 bases, the J end by 1 base, with 7 bases between. The CDR3 is 14 amino acids.

The chain couples TRBV2 to TRBJ1-3; D remains unclear. The CDR3 length is 13 residues. Per germline, CDR1 SNHLY and CDR2 FYNNEI. The V end lost 7 bases, the J end lost 0 bases, and 7 bases lay between the germline ends. Written as DNA, the CDR3 is TGTGCCAGCATCCTGTCCTCTGGAAACACCATATATTTT. Its translation is CASILSSGNTIYF.

The chain carries TRBV3-1 (or the pseudogene TRBV3-2) and TRBJ1-5, with unresolved D. This CDR3 comprises 14 residues. V was pared by 3 bases and J by 0 bases, with 6 bases between. The germline V gene has CDR1 LGHDT and CDR2 YNNKEL (reference sequence). The CDR3 loop is CASSHWGSNQPQHF. The CDR3 coding sequence is TGTGCCAGCAGCCACTGGGGTAGCAATCAGCCCCAGCATTTT.

The gene calls are TRBV24-1 and TRBJ1-5; 7 bases line up with TRBD1. The CDR3 loop spans 15 amino acids. V lost 3 bases and J lost 2; bases outside the gene matches: 3. Germline loops: CDR1 KGHDR, CDR2 SFDVKD. DNA of the CDR3: TGTGCCACCAGTGATCCCGGGACAGGCAATCAGCCCCAGCATTTT. Translation: CATSDPGTGNQPQHF.

This chain links TRBV28 with TRBJ1-5; a weak D match, TRBD1 (5 bases). V was pared by 8 bases and J by 3 bases, with 11 bases between. The germline V gene encodes CDR1 MDHEN and CDR2 SYDVKM. This CDR3 contains 13 residues. Written as DNA, the CDR3 is TGTGCCAGCTCGGGGCCTCTCAATCAGCCCCAGCATTTT. Its translation: CASSGPLNQPQHF.

This chain joins TRBV29-1 and TRBJ2-3; TRBD1 might be the D (5 bases). CDR3 length: 12 amino acids. The ends were cut back, 4 bases at V and 4 bases at J, with 9 bases in the middle. Germline CDR1 and CDR2: SQVTM and ANQGSEA. CDR3 nucleotide sequence: TGCAGCGTTGCAGGGTGGGCAGATACGCAGTATTTT. Translation: CSVAGWADTQYF.

Worth noting for this clone: Different DNA sequences within this sample yield the same CDR3. The chain links TRBV10-3 to TRBJ2-7; 8 bases are a match to TRBD1. Germline V lookup: CDR1 ENHRY, CDR2 SYGVKD. V lost 0 bases to trimming and J lost 3 bases; unmatched junction nucleotides: 1. The CDR3 contains 14 residues. This chain's CDR3 is CAISESGTGYEQYF. The CDR3 nucleotides read TGTGCCATCAGTGAGTCCGGGACAGGCTACGAGCAGTACTTC.